This TCR beta chain was recovered during a study of cytomegalovirus exposure and HLA in healthy donors. Study summary: There were about 85 million unique TCRs (from HLA-typed donors) in an early data release. Study results and limitations: Productive rates of about 87% or about 30% were seen for most TCR beta V segments in an earlier analysis.

Turning to this clone: What it recognizes is unknown.

The PCR used 60 Vbeta and 13 Jbeta primers. TCRdb's copy holds only in-frame clones and misses some; the assay was immunoSEQ multiplex PCR. The data contain 100,000 to 130,000 clones, around 76% of them seen just once; the ten biggest clones take up roughly 2%. Sequencing used PBMCs. The TCR comes from a man younger than 30 in good health and CMV-seronegative.

The CDR3 loop is CASSLAHVTGTSYEQYF. The DNA of the CDR3 is TGTGCCAGCAGCTTAGCGCATGTCACCGGGACTAGCTACGAGCAGTACTTC. The J gene is TRBJ2-7, the V gene TRBV7-9, with TRBD2 matching 8 bases. V was clipped by 0 bases and J by 3 bases; unmatched bases: 10. Per germline, CDR1 SEHNR and CDR2 FQNEAQ (reference sequence). The length of the CDR3 is 17 residues.